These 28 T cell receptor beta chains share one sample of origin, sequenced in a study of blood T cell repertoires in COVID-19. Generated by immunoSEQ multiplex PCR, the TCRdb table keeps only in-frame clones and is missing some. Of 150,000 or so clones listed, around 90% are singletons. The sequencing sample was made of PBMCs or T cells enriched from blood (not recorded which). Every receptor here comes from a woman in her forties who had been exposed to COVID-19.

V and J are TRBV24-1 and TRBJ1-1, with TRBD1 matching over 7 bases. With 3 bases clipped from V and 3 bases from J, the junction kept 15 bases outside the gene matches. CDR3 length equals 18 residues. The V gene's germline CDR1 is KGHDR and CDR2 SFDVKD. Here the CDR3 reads CATSDEMKTGDGDTEAFF. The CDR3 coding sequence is TGTGCCACCAGTGATGAAATGAAAACAGGGGATGGGGACACTGAAGCTTTCTTT.

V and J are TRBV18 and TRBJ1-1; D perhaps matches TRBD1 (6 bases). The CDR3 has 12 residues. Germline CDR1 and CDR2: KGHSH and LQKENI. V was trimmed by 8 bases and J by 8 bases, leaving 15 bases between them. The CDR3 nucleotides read TGTGCCAGCCACAGCTGGACAGCAGAAGCTTTCTTT. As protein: CASHSWTAEAFF.

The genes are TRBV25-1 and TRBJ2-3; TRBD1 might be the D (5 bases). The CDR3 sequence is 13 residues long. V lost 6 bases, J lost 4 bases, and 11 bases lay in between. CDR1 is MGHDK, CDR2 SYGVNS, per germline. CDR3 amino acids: CASSRAFADTQYF. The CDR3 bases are TGTGCCAGCAGCAGGGCGTTCGCAGATACGCAGTATTTT.

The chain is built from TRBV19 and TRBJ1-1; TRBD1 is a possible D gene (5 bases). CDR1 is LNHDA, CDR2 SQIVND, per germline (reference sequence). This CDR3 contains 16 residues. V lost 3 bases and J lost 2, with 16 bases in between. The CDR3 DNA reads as TGTGCCAGTAGTATCCCTCCCTCGGGGGTTAACACTGAAGCTTTCTTT. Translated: CASSIPPSGVNTEAFF.

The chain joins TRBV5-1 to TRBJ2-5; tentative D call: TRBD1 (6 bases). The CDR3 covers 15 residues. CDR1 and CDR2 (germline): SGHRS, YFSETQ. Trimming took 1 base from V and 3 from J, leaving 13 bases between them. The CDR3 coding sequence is TGCGCCAGCAGCTTGTCAAAGGGACAAAAAGAGACCCAGTACTTC. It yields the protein CASSLSKGQKETQYF. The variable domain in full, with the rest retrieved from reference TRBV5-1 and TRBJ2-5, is KAGVTQTPRYLIKTRGQQVTLSCSPISGHRSVSWYQQTPGQGLQFLFEYFSETQRNKGNFPGRFSGRQFSNSRSEMNVSTLELGDSALYLCASSLSKGQKETQYFGPGTRLLVL.

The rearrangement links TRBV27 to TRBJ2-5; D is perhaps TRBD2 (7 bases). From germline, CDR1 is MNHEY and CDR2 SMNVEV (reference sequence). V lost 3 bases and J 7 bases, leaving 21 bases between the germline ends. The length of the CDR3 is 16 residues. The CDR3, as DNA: TGTGCCAGCAGTTTGGTCGGCGGGGGCTACGTTGCGACCCAGTACTTC. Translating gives CASSLVGGGYVATQYF.

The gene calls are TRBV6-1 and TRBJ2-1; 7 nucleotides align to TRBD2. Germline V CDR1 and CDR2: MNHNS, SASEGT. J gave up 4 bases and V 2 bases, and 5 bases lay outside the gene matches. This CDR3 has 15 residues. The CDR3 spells CASSELLAAYNEQFF. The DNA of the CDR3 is TGTGCCAGCAGTGAACTTCTAGCGGCGTACAATGAGCAGTTCTTC.

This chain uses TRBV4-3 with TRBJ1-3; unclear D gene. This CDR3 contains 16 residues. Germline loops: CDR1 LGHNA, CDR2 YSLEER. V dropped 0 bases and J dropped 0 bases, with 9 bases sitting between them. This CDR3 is CASSQDLLSSGNTIYF. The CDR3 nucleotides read TGCGCCAGCAGCCAAGACCTTCTGAGCTCTGGAAACACCATATATTTT.

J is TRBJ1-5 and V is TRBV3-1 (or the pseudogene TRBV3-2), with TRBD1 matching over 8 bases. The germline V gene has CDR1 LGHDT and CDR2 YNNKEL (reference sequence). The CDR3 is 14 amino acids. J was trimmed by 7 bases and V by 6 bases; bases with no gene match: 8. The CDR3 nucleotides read TGTGCCAGCAGTGCCGACAGGGGAGGGCAGCCCCAGCATTTT. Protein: CASSADRGGQPQHF.

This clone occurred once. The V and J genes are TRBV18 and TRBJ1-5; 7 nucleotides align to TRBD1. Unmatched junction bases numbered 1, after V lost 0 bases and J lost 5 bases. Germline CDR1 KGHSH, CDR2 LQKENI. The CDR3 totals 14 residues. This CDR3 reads CASSPPGTDQPQHF. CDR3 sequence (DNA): TGTGCCAGCTCACCACCGGGGACAGATCAGCCCCAGCATTTT.

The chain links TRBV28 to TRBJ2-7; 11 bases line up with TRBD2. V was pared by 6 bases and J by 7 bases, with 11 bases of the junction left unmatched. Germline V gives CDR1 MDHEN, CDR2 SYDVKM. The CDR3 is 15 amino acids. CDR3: CASRSLAGGPLEQYF. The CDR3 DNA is TGTGCCAGCAGATCCTTAGCGGGAGGGCCCTTGGAGCAGTACTTC.

CDR3 region: CASSLSTGSYEQYF. The CDR3 DNA sequence: TGTGCCAGCAGTTTGAGCACAGGCTCCTACGAGCAGTACTTC. This chain joins TRBV27 and TRBJ2-7; perhaps TRBD1 as D (5 bases). V lost 3 bases, J lost 0 bases, and 9 bases lay in between. CDR1 and CDR2 (germline): MNHEY, SMNVEV (reference sequence). The CDR3 is 14 residues long.

The CDR3 nucleotides are TGTGCCAGCAGCTGGGGGACAGGGAATGGCTACACCTTC. Encoded protein: CASSWGTGNGYTF. This chain links TRBV12-3 or TRBV12-4 with TRBJ1-2, with 9 bases aligning to TRBD1. V dropped 6 bases and J dropped 6; count of bases not matched to a gene: 5. This CDR3 is built from 13 residues.

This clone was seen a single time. The CDR3: CSAYRVEQYF. CDR3 DNA sequence: TGCAGTGCTTACAGGGTCGAGCAGTACTTC. V usage is TRBV20-1 and J usage is TRBJ2-7; D perhaps matches TRBD1 (6 bases). Germline V gives CDR1 DFQATT, CDR2 SNEGSKA (reference sequence). V shed 5 bases and J shed 6 bases, with 8 bases lying between them. The CDR3 contains 10 residues.

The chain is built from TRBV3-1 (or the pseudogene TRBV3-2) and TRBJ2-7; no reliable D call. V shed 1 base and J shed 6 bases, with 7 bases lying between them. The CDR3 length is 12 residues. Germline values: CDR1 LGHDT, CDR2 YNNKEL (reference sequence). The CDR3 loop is CASSQVNGEQYF. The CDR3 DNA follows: TGTGCCAGCAGCCAAGTTAACGGCGAGCAGTACTTC.

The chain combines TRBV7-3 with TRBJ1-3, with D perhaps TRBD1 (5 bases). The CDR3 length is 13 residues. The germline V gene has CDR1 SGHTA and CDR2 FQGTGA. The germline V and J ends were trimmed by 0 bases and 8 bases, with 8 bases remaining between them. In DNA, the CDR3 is TGTGCCAGCAGCTTAACAGGAGGGGACACCATATATTTT. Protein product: CASSLTGGDTIYF.

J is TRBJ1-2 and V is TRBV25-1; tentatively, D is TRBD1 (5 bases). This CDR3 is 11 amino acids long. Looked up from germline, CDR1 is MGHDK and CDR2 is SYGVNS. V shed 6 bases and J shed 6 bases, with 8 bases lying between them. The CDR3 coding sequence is TGTGCCAGCAGGGAGGGGCATGGCTACACCTTC. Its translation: CASREGHGYTF.

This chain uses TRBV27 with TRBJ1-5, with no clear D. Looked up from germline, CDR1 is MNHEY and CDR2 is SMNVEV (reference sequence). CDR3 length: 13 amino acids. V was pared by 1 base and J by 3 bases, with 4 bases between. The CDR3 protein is CASSLWPNQPQHF. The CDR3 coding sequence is TGTGCCAGCAGTTTATGGCCCAATCAGCCCCAGCATTTT.

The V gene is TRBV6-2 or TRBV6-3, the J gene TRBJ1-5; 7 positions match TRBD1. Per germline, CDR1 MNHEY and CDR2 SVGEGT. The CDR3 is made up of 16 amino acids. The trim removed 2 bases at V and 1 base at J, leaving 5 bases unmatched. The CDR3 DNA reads TGTGCCAGCAGTTACAGGCAGGGGGTGAGCAATCAGCCCCAGCATTTT. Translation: CASSYRQGVSNQPQHF.

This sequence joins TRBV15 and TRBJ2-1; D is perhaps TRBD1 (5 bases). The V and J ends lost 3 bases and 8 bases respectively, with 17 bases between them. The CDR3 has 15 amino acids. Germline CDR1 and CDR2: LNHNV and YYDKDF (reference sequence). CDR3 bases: TGTGCCACCAGCAGGCAGGGTACCCCTCTTGATGAGCAGTTCTTC. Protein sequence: CATSRQGTPLDEQFF. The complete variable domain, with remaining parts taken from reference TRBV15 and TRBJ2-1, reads DAMVIQNPRYQVTQFGKPVTLSCSQTLNHNVMYWYQQKSSQAPKLLFHYYDKDFNNEADTPDNFQSRRPNTSFCFLDIRSPGLGDTAMYLCATSRQGTPLDEQFFGPGTRLTVL.

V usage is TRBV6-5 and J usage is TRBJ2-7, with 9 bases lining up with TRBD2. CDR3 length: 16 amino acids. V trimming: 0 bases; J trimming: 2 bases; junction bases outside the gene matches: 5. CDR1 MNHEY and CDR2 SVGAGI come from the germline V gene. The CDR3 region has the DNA TGTGCCAGCAGTTACTCGGGTAGCGGGGGTACCTACGAGCAGTACTTC. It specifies CASSYSGSGGTYEQYF.

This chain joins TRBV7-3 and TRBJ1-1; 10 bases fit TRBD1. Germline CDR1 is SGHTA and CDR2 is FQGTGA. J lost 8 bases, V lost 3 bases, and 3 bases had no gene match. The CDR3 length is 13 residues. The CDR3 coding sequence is TGTGCCAGCAGCTTGACAGGGGGCATAGAAGCTTTCTTT. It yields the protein CASSLTGGIEAFF.

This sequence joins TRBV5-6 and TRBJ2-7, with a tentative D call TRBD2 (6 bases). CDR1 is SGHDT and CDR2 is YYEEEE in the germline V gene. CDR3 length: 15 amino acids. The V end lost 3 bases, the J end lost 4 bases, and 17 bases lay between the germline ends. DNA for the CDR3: TGTGCCAGCAGCTCGCGGTCGGCCGGAGGGTACGAGCAGTACTTC. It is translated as CASSSRSAGGYEQYF.

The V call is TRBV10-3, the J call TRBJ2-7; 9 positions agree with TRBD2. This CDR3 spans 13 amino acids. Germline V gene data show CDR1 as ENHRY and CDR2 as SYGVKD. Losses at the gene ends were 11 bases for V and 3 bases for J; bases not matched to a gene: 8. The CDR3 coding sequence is TGTGCCTCCCACGCGGGAGGGGGCTACGAGCAGTACTTC. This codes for CASHAGGGYEQYF.

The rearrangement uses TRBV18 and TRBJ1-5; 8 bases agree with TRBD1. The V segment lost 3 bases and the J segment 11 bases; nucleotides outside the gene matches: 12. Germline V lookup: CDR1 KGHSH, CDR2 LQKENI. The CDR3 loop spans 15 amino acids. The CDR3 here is CASSPGQGAVAAQHF. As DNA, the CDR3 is TGTGCCAGCTCACCCGGACAGGGCGCGGTGGCGGCCCAGCATTTT. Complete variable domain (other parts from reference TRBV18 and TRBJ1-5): NAGVMQNPRHLVRRRGQEARLRCSPMKGHSHVYWYRQLPEEGLKFMVYLQKENIIDESGMPKERFSAEFPKEGPSILRIQQVVRGDSAAYFCASSPGQGAVAAQHFGDGTRLSIL.

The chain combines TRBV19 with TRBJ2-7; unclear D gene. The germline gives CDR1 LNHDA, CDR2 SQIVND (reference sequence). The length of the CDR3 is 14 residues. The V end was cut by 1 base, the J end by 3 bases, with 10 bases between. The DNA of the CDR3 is TGTGCCAGTAGTATAGGTGGCCGTTACTACGAGCAGTACTTC. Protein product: CASSIGGRYYEQYF.

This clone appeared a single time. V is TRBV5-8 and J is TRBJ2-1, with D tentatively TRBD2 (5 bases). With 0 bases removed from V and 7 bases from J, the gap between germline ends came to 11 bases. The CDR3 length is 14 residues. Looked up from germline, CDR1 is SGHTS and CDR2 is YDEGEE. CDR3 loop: CASSLGSEGNEQFF. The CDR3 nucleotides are TGTGCCAGCAGCTTGGGTAGCGAGGGAAATGAGCAGTTCTTC.

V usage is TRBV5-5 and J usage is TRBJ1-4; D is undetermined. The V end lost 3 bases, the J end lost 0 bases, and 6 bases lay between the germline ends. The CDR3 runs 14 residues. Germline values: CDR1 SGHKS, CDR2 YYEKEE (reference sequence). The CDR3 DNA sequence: TGTGCCAGCAGCTCCACAACAACTAATGAAAAACTGTTTTTT. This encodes CASSSTTTNEKLFF.